Here is one T cell receptor beta chain with its context. Its target is unknown. Both 60 Vbeta primers and 13 Jbeta primers went into the PCR. Using immunoSEQ multiplex PCR, the repertoire was profiled, and TCRdb retains in-frame clones only, with some absent. Of over 70,000 clones in the sample, 76% were seen once. Germline V gene sequence: CDR1 SGHRS, CDR2 YFSETQ. V gave up 0 bases and J gave up 2 bases; unmatched junction bases: 4. This CDR3 is built from 16 residues. This record comes from a study of cytomegalovirus exposure and HLA in healthy donors. As for the study in general: Genotyping of more than 300 donors showed that around 86% belonged to the Caucasian-associated ancestry cluster.

The study's findings and limits: According to a later analysis, most TCR beta chains associated with CMV appeared HLA-restricted.

Sequences were obtained from PBMCs. This sequence joins TRBV5-1 and TRBJ1-2, with 10 bases lining up with TRBD1. This TCR was sampled from a male donor in good health and CMV-seronegative. The CDR3 bases are TGCGCCAGCAGCTTGGCCGCGGGACAGGGGAACTATGGCTACACCTTC. Its protein is CASSLAAGQGNYGYTF.